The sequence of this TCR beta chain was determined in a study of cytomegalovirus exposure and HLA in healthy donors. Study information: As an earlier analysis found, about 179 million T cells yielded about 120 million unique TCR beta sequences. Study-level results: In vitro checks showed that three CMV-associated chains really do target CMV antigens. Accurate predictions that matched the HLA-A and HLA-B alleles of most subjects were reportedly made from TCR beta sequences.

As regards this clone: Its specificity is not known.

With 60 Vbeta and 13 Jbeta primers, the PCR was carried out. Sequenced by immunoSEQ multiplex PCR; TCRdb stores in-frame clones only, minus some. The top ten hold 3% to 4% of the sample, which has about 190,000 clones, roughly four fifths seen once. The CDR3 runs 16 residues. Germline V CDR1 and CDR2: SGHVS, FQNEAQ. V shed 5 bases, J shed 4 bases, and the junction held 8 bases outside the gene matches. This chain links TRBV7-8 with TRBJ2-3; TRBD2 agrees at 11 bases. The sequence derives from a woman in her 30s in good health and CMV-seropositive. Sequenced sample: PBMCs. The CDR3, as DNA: TGTGCCAGCAGCCCAAATCTAGCGGGGGGCGCAGATACGCAGTATTTT. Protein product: CASSPNLAGGADTQYF.